This is a list of T cell receptor beta chains from one sample in a study of T cell repertoires in cytomegalovirus infection. MiXCR, run by TCRdb on the reads, gives a single entry per CDR3 protein. The sample carries around 450,000 distinct CDR3 sequences, 25% to 40% recorded once. The specimen was PBMCs. The receptors were gathered from a human donor in good health (CMV status not recorded). Some clones in this sample may be carry-over from other donors' samples. Each CDR3 is given with its conserved first and last residue. The D gene is left open where the match is weak. Clone size, where shown, is once, few, many, or a class for clones that have expanded.

TRBD2 TRBJ2-3 NA TRBV28 TGTGCCACGTTTAGCGGGGGATACGGAGTTACGCAGTATTTT CATFSGGYGVTQYF
NA TRBJ2-1 NA TRBV7-8 TGTGCCAGCAGCGGGGGGCCGGGGCAGTTCTTC CASSGGPGQFF
TRBD1 TRBJ1-4 many TRBV12-3/TRBV12-4 TGTGCCAGCAGTTTTTTGCAGGGGGGTGAAAAACTGTTTTTT CASSFLQGGEKLFF
NA TRBJ2-1 few TRBV5-6 TGTGCCAGCAGCTTCGACAGAGTCACTTTAAGGAGGGTGGAGCAGTTCTTC CASSFDRVTLRRVEQFF
NA TRBJ2-7 few TRBV11-2 TGTGCCAGCAGCTTAGCGCCCCAGGCTGCCTCCTACGAGCAGTACTTC CASSLAPQAASYEQYF
NA TRBJ2-3 few TRBV19 TGTGCCAGTAGTATAGATCCTAGCAGGGATACGCAGTATTTT CASSIDPSRDTQYF
NA TRBJ2-7 many TRBV12-3/TRBV12-4 TGTGCCAGCAGTTTAGCGCTGGGACGGGGCCGCTACGAGCAGTACTTC CASSLALGRGRYEQYF
NA TRBJ1-1 many TRBV27 TGTGCCAGCAGTTTATGGCGCCAGAACACTGAAGCTTTCTTT CASSLWRQNTEAFF
NA TRBJ2-6 few TRBV2 TGTGCCAGCAGTGAGGGGGCGACTGGGGCCAACGTCCTGACTTTC CASSEGATGANVLTF
TRBD2 TRBJ2-7 NA TRBV7-2 TGTGCCAGCAGCTCGACGGCGGGGGGGTACTACGAGCAGTACTTC CASSSTAGGYYEQYF
NA TRBJ2-5 NA TRBV30 TGTGCCTGGACTAAGACAGTTCAAGAGACCCAGTACTTC CAWTKTVQETQYF
NA TRBJ1-4 many TRBV7-6 TGTGCCAGCAGCGCCCGGGAGGCAACTAATGAAAAACTGTTTTTT CASSAREATNEKLFF
NA TRBJ1-1 NA TRBV4-2 TGTGCCAGCAGCCAAGAGAGGGTAGCGAGCACTGAAGCTTTCTTT CASSQERVASTEAFF
NA TRBJ1-1 NA TRBV19 TGTGCCAGTAGACCCGACAGGATGAACACTGAAGCTTTCTTT CASRPDRMNTEAFF
NA TRBJ1-1 few TRBV2 TGTGCCTGGTGGGGTGGCACTGAAGCTTTCTTT CAWWGGTEAFF
TRBD2 TRBJ2-1 NA TRBV5-4 TGTGCCACTTCTGGCGGGGGGGGCTACAATGAGCAGTTCTTC CATSGGGGYNEQFF
TRBD1 TRBJ1-5 NA TRBV6-2/TRBV6-3 TGTGCCAGCAGTTTACCTACGACAGGGATTCCGGATCAGCCCCAGCATTTT CASSLPTTGIPDQPQHF
NA TRBJ1-2 few TRBV5-6 TGTGCCAGCAGCAAAACAAGACCGCCGCCCTATGGCTACACCTTC CASSKTRPPPYGYTF
NA TRBJ1-3 many TRBV7-8 TGTGCCAGCAGCTTAGTGGGCAGGGGAAGCTCTGGAAACACCATATATTTT CASSLVGRGSSGNTIYF
TRBD1 TRBJ2-7 few TRBV7-9 TGTGCCAGCTCCAGACAGGGGGCGCCCGAGCAGTACTTC CASSRQGAPEQYF
NA TRBJ1-6 NA TRBV6-5 TGTGCCAGCAGTTACTCGCCTCAGGAGAGTTCACCCCTCCACTTT CASSYSPQESSPLHF
NA TRBJ1-1 few TRBV19 TGTGCCAGTAAACTTTTAGGGACTGCAAACACTGAAGCTTTCTTT CASKLLGTANTEAFF
NA TRBJ2-7 NA TRBV29-1 TGCAGCGTTGAAGACCATACGTCCTACGAGCAGTACTTC CSVEDHTSYEQYF
NA TRBJ2-7 few TRBV7-9 TGTGCCAGCAGCTTAGTCATGGTTGGCACTCGGCAGTACTTC CASSLVMVGTRQYF
TRBD1 TRBJ1-1 many TRBV12-5 TGTGCTAGTGGTCCCGGGACAGGACCCGAAGCTTTCTTT CASGPGTGPEAFF
TRBD1 TRBJ1-2 few TRBV7-9 TGTGCCAGCAGCTCAGCCCCGGGCCCGAGAGATACAGGGGGCAAGGTGTATGGCTACACCTTC CASSSAPGPRDTGGKVYGYTF
TRBD2 TRBJ2-1 few TRBV4-3 TGCGCCAGCAGCCAAGTTTTGGCTAGCGGGGGGGCAGGCAATGAGCAGTTCTTC CASSQVLASGGAGNEQFF
NA TRBJ1-2 few TRBV6-6 TGTGCCAGCAGTTACTCGAGGCCCACAGAGAGTTATGGCTACACCTTC CASSYSRPTESYGYTF
NA TRBJ2-3 many TRBV10-3 TGTGCCATCAGTGAGTCGGGCCCCCGGGCTCAGACAGATACGCAGTATTTT CAISESGPRAQTDTQYF
NA TRBJ2-3 once TRBV9 TGTGCCAGCAGCGCCGGGCCCTGGAACACAGATACGCAGTATTTT CASSAGPWNTDTQYF
NA TRBJ1-1 NA TRBV7-9 TGTGCCAGCAGCGGTCTTGGGGGAGTGGGCGCTTTCTTT CASSGLGGVGAFF
TRBD2 TRBJ2-1 many TRBV10-2 TGCGCCAGCGGGCGGCGGGGGGGCCGAAGGAACAATGAGCAGTTCTTC CASGRRGGRRNNEQFF
NA TRBJ1-3 NA TRBV19 TGTGCCAGTTGTTCAGGGGCAGGATACACCATATATTTT CASCSGAGYTIYF
NA TRBJ2-7 NA TRBV6-2/TRBV6-3 TGTGCCAGCAGTTCTGTTAGGGGCGATCCGCTGGACTACGAGCAGTACTTC CASSSVRGDPLDYEQYF
NA TRBJ1-3 many TRBV4-1 TGCGCCAGCAGCCAAGCCAGTGGAAACACCATATATTTT CASSQASGNTIYF
TRBD2 TRBJ2-2 NA TRBV9 TGTGCCAGCAGCGTAGGACTAGCGGGGGCCACCGGGGAGCTGTTTTTT CASSVGLAGATGELFF
NA TRBJ1-5 NA TRBV19 TGTGCCAGTAAAGCCAGCAAAAATCAGCCCCAGCATTTT CASKASKNQPQHF
NA TRBJ1-3 NA TRBV6-5 TGTGCCAGCAGTTACCGGGTCCAACCCGGAAACACCATATATTTT CASSYRVQPGNTIYF
TRBD1 TRBJ1-5 NA TRBV7-9 TGTGCCAGCAGCGCGGGACAGGGGGCAAAGCCCCAGCATTTT CASSAGQGAKPQHF
NA TRBJ1-1 NA TRBV12-3/TRBV12-4 TGTGCCAGCAGTCGGACAGCTGAAGCTTTCTTT CASSRTAEAFF
NA TRBJ1-1 few TRBV19 TGTGCCAGTAGTATAGCGGGGGCAGGCACTGAAGCTTTCTTT CASSIAGAGTEAFF
NA TRBJ2-4 NA TRBV9 TGTGCCAGCAGCGTAGGGGGTGTAGCCAAAAACATTCAGTACTTC CASSVGGVAKNIQYF
TRBD1 TRBJ1-6 few TRBV10-3 TGTGCCATCAGAGGGACAGCAAATATCAATTCACCCCTCCACTTT CAIRGTANINSPLHF
TRBD1 TRBJ1-6 NA TRBV7-8 TGTGCCAGCAGCTCGGGGACAGCCTATAATTCACCCCTCCACTTT CASSSGTAYNSPLHF
NA TRBJ2-7 many TRBV7-9 TGTGCCAGCAGCGGGATGGGGGCGTCCGTCTACGAGCAGTACTTC CASSGMGASVYEQYF
NA TRBJ2-1 NA TRBV4-1 TGCGCCAGCAGCACCCTTGACTTGTTCGCGTCAGGAGAGCAGTTCTTC CASSTLDLFASGEQFF
TRBD2 TRBJ2-1 NA TRBV2 TGTGCCAGCAGCTTACTAGCGGGGGGACCCCCCGATGAGCAGTTCTTC CASSLLAGGPPDEQFF
NA TRBJ1-4 many TRBV7-2 TGTGCCAGCAGCTTAGTACCCGGGGCAGAAGAAAAACTGTTTTTT CASSLVPGAEEKLFF
NA TRBJ1-2 many TRBV7-3 TGTGCCAGCAGCGGACCGGGATATGGCTACACCTTC CASSGPGYGYTF
TRBD2 TRBJ2-5 many TRBV7-8 TGTGCCAGCAGCCCGGTGCCGGGACTAGCGGGGGGGCAAGAGACCCAGTACTTC CASSPVPGLAGGQETQYF
NA TRBJ2-3 NA TRBV4-1 TGCGCCAGCAGCCGCAGCAGCACAGATACGCAGTATTTT CASSRSSTDTQYF
NA TRBJ2-5 NA TRBV6-1 TGTGCCAGCATTGGATCAGGGTTAGGACATGAGACCCAGTACTTC CASIGSGLGHETQYF